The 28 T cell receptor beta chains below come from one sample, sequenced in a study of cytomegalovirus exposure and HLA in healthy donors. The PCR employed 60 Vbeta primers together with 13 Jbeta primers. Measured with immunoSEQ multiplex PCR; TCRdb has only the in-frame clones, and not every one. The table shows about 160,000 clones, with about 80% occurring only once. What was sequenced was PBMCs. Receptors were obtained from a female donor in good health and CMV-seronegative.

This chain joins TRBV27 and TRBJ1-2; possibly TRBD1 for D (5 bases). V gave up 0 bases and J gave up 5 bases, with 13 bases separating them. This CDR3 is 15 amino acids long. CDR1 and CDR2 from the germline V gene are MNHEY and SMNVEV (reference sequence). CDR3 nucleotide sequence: TGTGCCAGCAGTTTATCCCGAGCAGGGCAGTATGGCTACACCTTC. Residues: CASSLSRAGQYGYTF.

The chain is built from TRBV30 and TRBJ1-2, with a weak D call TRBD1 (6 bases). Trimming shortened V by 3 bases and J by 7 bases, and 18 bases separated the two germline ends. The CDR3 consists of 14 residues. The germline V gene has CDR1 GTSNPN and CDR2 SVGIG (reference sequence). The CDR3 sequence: CAWRGWGGAGGYTF. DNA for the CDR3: TGTGCCTGGAGAGGTTGGGGGGGCGCGGGTGGCTACACCTTC.

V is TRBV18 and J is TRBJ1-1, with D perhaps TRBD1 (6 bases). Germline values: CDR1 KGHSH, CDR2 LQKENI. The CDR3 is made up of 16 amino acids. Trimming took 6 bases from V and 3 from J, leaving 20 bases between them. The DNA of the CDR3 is TGTGCCAGCTCCCTAAAACAGGGTTGGAAGGACACTGAAGCTTTCTTT. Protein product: CASSLKQGWKDTEAFF.

DNA of the CDR3: TGTGCCAGCTCAGAGGATCTAGCGGGGTCCCTAGGAGAGCAGTACTTC. Protein sequence: CASSEDLAGSLGEQYF. The chain recombines TRBV18 with TRBJ2-7, with 9 bases matching TRBD2. The germline V gene has CDR1 KGHSH and CDR2 LQKENI. Germline trimming cut 5 bases from V and 7 bases from J; bases unmatched to any gene: 15. This CDR3 has 16 residues.

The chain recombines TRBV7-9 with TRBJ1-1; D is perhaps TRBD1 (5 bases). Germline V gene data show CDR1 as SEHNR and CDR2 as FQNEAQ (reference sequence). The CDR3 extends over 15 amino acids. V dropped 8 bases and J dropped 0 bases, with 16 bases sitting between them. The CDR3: CASGARGTMNTEAFF. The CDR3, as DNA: TGTGCCAGCGGCGCGCGGGGGACCATGAACACTGAAGCTTTCTTT.

The CDR3 spells CASMGALQETQYF. CDR3 nucleotides: TGTGCCAGCATGGGGGCGCTACAAGAGACCCAGTACTTC. V is TRBV2 and J is TRBJ2-5; tentatively, D is TRBD1 (6 bases). This CDR3 has 13 amino acids. CDR1 is SNHLY and CDR2 is FYNNEI in the germline V gene. V was clipped by 7 bases and J by 2 bases, with 11 bases between them.

For the CDR3, the DNA is TGTGCCAGCTCATGGACTAGCGGGGCCGACAATGAGCAGTTCTTC. Translating gives CASSWTSGADNEQFF. The chain combines TRBV18 with TRBJ2-1; 12 bases map to TRBD2. Losses at the gene ends were 5 bases for V and 5 bases for J; bases not matched to a gene: 4. The CDR3 contains 15 residues. Germline CDR1 reads KGHSH; CDR2 reads LQKENI.

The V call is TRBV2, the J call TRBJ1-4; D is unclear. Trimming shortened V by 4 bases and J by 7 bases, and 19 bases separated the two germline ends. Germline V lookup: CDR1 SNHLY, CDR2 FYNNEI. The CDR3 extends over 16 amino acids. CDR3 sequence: CASSAALEGLGEKLFF. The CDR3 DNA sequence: TGTGCCAGCAGTGCTGCTTTAGAGGGTTTAGGTGAAAAACTGTTTTTT.

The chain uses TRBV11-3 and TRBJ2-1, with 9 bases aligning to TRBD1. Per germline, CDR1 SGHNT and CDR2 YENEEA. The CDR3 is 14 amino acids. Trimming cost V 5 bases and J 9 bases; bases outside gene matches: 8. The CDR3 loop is CASSPGTGSGEQFF. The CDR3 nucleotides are TGTGCCAGCAGCCCCGGGACAGGGAGCGGTGAGCAGTTCTTC.

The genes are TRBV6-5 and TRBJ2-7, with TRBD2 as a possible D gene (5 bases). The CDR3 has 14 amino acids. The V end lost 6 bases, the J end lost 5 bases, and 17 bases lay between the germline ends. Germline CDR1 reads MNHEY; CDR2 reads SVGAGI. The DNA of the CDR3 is TGTGCCAGCAGCTCTAGACGGGATGGTGACGAGCAGTACTTC. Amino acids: CASSSRRDGDEQYF.

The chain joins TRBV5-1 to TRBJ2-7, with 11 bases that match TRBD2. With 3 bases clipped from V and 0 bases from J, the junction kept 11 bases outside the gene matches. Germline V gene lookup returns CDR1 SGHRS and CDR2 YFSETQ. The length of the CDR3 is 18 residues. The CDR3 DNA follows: TGCGCCAGCAGCTCCCTGGCCCCTAGCGGGAGGACCTCCTACGAGCAGTACTTC. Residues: CASSSLAPSGRTSYEQYF.

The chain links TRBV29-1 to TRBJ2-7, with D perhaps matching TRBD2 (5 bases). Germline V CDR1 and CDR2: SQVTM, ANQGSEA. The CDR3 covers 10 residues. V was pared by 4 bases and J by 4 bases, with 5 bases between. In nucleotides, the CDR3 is TGCAGCGTTGGGGAGTACGAGCAGTACTTC. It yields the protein CSVGEYEQYF.

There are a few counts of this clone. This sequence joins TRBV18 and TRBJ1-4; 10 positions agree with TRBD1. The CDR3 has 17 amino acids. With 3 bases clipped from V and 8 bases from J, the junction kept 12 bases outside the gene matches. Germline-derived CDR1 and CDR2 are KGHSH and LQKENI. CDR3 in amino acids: CASSPYLAGTGDEKLFF. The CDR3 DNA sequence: TGTGCCAGCTCACCCTACTTAGCCGGGACAGGGGACGAAAAACTGTTTTTT.

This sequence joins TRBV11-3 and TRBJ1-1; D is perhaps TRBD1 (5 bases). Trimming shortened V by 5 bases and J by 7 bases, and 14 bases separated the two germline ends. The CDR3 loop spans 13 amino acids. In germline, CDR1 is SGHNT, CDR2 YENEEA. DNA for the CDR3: TGTGCCAGCAGCAATGCCCAGGGCAGTGAAGCTTTCTTT. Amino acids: CASSNAQGSEAFF.

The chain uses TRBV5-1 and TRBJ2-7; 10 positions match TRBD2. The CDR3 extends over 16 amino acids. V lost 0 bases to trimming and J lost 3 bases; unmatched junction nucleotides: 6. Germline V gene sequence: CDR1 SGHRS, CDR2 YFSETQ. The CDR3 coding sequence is TGCGCCAGCAGCTTGGTCAGGACTAGCGGAAACTACGAGCAGTACTTC. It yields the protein CASSLVRTSGNYEQYF.

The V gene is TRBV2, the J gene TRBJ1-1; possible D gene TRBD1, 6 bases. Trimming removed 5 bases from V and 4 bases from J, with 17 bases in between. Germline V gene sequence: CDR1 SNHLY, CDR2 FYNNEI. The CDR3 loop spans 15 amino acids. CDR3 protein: CASSPRGGASTEAFF. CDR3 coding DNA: TGTGCCAGCAGTCCAAGGGGGGGCGCGTCCACTGAAGCTTTCTTT. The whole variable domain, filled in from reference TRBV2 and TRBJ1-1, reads EPEVTQTPSHQVTQMGQEVILRCVPISNHLYFYWYRQILGQKVEFLVSFYNNEISEKSEIFDDQFSVERPDGSNFTLKIRSTKLEDSAMYFCASSPRGGASTEAFFGQGTRLTVV.

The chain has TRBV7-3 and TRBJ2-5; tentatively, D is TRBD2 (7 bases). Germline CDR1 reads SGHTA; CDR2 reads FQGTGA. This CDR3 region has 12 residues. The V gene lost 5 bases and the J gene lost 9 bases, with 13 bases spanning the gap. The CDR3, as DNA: TGTGCCAGCAGCAGTATAGGGGGGGCCCAGTACTTC. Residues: CASSSIGGAQYF.

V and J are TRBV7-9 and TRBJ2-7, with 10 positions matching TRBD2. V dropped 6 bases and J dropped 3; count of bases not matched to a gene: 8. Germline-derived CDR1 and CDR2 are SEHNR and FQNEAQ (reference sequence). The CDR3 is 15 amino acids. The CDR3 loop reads CASRPGLAADYEQYF. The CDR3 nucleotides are TGTGCCAGCAGGCCAGGACTAGCGGCGGACTACGAGCAGTACTTC.

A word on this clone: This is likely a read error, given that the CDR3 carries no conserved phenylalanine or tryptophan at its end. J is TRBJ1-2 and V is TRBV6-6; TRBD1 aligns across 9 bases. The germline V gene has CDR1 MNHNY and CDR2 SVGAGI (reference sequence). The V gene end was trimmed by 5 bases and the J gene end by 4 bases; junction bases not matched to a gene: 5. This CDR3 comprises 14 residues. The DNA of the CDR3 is TGTGCCAGCAGTCTACAGGGGGCGGGCTATGGCTACACCCTC. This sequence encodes CASSLQGAGYGYTL.

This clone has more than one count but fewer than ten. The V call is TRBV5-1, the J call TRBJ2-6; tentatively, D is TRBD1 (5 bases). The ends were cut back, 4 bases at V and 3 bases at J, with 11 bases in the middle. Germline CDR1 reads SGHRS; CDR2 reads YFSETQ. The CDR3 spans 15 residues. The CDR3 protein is CASSTQGFGANVLTF. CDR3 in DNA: TGCGCCAGCAGCACTCAGGGATTTGGGGCCAACGTCCTGACTTTC.

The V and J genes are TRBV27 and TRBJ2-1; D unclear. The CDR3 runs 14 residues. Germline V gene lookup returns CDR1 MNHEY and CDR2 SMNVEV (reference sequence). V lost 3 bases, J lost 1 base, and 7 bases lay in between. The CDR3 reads CASSFVDSYNEQFF. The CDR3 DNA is TGTGCCAGCAGTTTCGTAGATTCCTACAATGAGCAGTTCTTC.

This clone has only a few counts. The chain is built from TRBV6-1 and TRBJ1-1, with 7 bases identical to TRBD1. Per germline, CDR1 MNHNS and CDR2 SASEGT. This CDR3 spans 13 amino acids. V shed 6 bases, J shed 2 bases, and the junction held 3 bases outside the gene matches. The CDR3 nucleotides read TGTGCCAGCAGGAGACAGGGAAACACTGAAGCTTTCTTT. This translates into CASRRQGNTEAFF.

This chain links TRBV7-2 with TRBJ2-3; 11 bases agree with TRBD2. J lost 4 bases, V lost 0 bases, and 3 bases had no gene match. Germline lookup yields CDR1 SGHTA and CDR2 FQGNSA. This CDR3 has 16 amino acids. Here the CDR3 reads CASSLALAGGSDTQYF. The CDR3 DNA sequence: TGTGCCAGCAGCTTAGCGTTAGCGGGAGGGTCAGATACGCAGTATTTT.

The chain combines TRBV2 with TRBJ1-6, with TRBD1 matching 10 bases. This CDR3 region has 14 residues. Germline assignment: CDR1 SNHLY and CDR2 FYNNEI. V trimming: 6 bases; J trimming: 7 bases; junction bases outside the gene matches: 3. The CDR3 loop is CASSMDRGNSPLHF. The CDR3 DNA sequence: TGTGCCAGCAGCATGGACAGGGGGAATTCACCCCTCCACTTT.

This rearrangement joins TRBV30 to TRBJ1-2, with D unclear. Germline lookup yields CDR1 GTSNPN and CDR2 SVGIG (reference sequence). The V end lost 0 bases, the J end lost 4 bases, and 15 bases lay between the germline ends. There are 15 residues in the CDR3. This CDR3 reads CAWSVPLGFSYGYTF. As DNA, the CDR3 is TGTGCCTGGAGTGTCCCCCTAGGCTTCAGCTATGGCTACACCTTC.

CDR3 in amino acids: CATGQDTYEQYF. CDR3 sequence (DNA): TGTGCCACGGGACAGGACACCTACGAGCAGTACTTC. The chain joins TRBV2 to TRBJ2-7, with TRBD1 identical over 8 bases. This CDR3 has 12 residues. Per the germline V gene, CDR1 is SNHLY and CDR2 is FYNNEI. V shed 10 bases, J shed 2 bases, and the junction held 4 bases outside the gene matches. Full variable domain (rest looked up from reference TRBV2 and TRBJ2-7): EPEVTQTPSHQVTQMGQEVILRCVPISNHLYFYWYRQILGQKVEFLVSFYNNEISEKSEIFDDQFSVERPDGSNFTLKIRSTKLEDSAMYFCATGQDTYEQYFGPGTRLTVT.

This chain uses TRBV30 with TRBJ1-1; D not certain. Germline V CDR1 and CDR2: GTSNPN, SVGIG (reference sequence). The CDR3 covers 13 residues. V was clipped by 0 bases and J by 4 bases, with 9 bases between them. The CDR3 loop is CAWSVARSTEAFF. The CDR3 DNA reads TGTGCCTGGAGTGTTGCGAGGAGCACTGAAGCTTTCTTT. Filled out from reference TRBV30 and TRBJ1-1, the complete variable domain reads SQTIHQWPATLVQPVGSPLSLECTVEGTSNPNLYWYRQAAGRGLQLLFYSVGIGQISSEVPQNLSASRPQDRQFILSSKKLLLSDSGFYLCAWSVARSTEAFFGQGTRLTVV.

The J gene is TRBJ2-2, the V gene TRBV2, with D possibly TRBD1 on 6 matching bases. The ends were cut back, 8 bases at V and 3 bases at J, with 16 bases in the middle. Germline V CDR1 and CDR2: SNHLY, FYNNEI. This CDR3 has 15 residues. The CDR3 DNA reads TGTGCCAGCGGGGACACCTTAGTAGACACCGGGGAGCTGTTTTTT. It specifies CASGDTLVDTGELFF.